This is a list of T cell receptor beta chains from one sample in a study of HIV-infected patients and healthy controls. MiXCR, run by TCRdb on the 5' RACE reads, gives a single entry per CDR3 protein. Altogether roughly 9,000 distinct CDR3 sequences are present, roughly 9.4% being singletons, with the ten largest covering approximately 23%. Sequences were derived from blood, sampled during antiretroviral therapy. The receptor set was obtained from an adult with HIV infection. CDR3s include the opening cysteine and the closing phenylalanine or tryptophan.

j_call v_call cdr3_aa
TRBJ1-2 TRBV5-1 CASSTAWNYGYTF
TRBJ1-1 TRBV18 CASSPGTANTEAFF
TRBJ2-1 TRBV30 CAWSGLAENEQFF
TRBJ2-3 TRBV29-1 CSARQAVTDTQYF
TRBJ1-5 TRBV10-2 CASSELPSSSNQPQHF
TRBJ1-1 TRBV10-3 CAISESTVGSTEAFF
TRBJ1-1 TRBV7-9 CASSLAGGSEAFF
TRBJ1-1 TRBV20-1 CSASRQNTEAFF
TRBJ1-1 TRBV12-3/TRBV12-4 CASSLGPLGSTEAFF
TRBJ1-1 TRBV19 CASSILVGPEAFF
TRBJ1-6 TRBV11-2 CASSVRDSNSPLHF
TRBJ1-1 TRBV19 CASSLALGNTEAFF
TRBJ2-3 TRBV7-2 CASSLNSGGAGDTQYF
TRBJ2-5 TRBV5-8 CASSLGTGQELETQYF
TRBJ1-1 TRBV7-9 CASSFGAGLAEAFF
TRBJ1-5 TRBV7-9 CASSLGQGQGNQPQHF
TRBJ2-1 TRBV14 CASSQFGREQFF
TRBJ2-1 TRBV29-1 CSVYGAGSYNEQFF
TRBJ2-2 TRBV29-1 CSVVAWGFPGELFF
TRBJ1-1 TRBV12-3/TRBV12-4 CASRGPGQLITLNTEAFF
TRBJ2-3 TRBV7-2 CASRGGPVDTQYF
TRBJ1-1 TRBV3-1 CASSDSGRPNTEAFF
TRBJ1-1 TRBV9 CASSPEVAGEISEAFF
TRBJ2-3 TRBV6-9 CASSYLVRPCTDTQYF
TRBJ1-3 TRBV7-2 CASSLVLSGNTIYF
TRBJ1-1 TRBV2 CASSVGPSGGGTEAFF
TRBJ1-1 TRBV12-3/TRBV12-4 CASSPRLRTTNTEAFF
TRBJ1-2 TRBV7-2 CASSLASLNYGYTF
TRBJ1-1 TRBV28 CASSWGGFEAFF
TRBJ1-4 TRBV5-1 CASSQGATNEKLFF
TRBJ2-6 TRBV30 CAWSAANVLTF
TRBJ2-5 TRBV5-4 CASSLVSGVYQETQYF
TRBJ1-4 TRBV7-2 CASSSMANEKLFF
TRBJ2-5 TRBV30 CAWSGPGETQYF
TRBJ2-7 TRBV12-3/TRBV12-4 CASSSGQGAREQYF
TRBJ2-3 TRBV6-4 CASSPGELDTDTQYF
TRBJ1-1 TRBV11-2 CASSLERGARLNTEAFF
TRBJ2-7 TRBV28 CASSPSPEQYF
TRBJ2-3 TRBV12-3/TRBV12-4 CASSLSGPPTDTQYF
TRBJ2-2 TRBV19 CASSTDRVVGELFF
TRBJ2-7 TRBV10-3 CATTGANEQYF
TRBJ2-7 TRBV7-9 CASSFPGEQYF
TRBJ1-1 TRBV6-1 CASRHFNTEAFF
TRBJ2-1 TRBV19 CASSILGQGNNEQFF
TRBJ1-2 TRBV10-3 CAISPGVQHSGYTF
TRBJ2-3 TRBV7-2 CASSLRTSGGDTQYF
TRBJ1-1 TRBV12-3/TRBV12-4 CASSLGYGEKTAFF
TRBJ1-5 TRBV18 CASSPTGGSNQPQHF
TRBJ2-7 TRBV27 CASSSVQGARDEQYF
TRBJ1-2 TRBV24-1 CASWGLQGTGYGYTF
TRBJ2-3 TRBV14 CASSRRLAGYMADTQYF
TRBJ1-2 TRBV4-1 CASSQDTQQGVYGYTF
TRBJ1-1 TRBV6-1 CASSELGGGTEAFF
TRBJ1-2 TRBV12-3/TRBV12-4 CASSRSPSGYGYTF
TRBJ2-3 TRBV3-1 CASSRDSTDTQYF
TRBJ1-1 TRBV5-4 CASSFQLGVNTEAFF
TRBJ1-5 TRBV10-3 CAITEDRGTQPQHF
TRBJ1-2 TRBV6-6 CASSPGGQGGGYTF